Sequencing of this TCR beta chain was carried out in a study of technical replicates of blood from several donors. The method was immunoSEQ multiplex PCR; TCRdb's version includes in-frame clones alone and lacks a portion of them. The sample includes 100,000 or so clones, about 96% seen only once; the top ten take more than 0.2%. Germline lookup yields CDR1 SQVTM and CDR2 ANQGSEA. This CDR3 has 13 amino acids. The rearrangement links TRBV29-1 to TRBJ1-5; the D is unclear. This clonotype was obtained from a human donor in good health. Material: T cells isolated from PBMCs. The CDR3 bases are TGCAGTGTACCGGGGAAATTAAATCAGCCCCAGCATTTT. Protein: CSVPGKLNQPQHF.